The clone carrying this TCR beta chain was seen once. Amplification used 60 Vbeta primers and 13 Jbeta primers. Some clones are missing from TCRdb's copy, which holds only in-frame ones; the method was immunoSEQ multiplex PCR. Of over 100,000 clones listed, less than 90% are singletons. This sample was taken from a study of cytomegalovirus exposure and HLA in healthy donors. The TCR comes from a man in his forties in good health and CMV-seronegative. Sequencing was done on a sample of PBMCs.

The CDR3 loop is CASSDGENEKLFF. The CDR3 region has the DNA TGTGCCAGCAGTGACGGGGAGAATGAAAAACTGTTTTTT. The V call is TRBV6-1, the J call TRBJ1-4, with D unresolved. Germline loops: CDR1 MNHNS, CDR2 SASEGT. The CDR3 loop spans 13 amino acids. Trimming cost V 3 bases and J 5 bases, with 7 bases left between them.